Detailed here is one T cell receptor beta chain. Its target is unknown. This sample was taken from a study of identical twins. Study-wide findings and caveats: Diverse VJ usage suggested most zero-insertion clonotypes were not invariant T cells.

Only healthy Caucasians were included as donors. The length of the CDR3 is 16 residues. Trimming left V 1 base short and J 2 bases short, with 10 bases between. The V gene's germline CDR1 is SGHRS and CDR2 YFSETQ. TCRdb redid the calling of the 5' RACE reads with MiXCR, one entry per CDR3 protein. The top ten clones hold about 0.3% of a sample with some 1,600,000 distinct CDR3 sequences, less than 35% of them seen once. The V call is TRBV5-1, the J call TRBJ2-6; the D gene is possibly TRBD2 (6 bases). The sequencing input was cord blood. The sequence was collected from a newborn girl in good health. CDR3 amino acids: CASSLFAGPGANVLTF. Here the CDR3 DNA reads TGCGCCAGCAGCTTGTTTGCGGGGCCTGGGGCCAACGTCCTGACTTTC.